Listed below are T cell receptor beta chains from one sample, sequenced in a study of T cell repertoires in cytomegalovirus infection. TCRdb ran MiXCR on the reads and lists one entry per CDR3 protein. The table lists 150,000 or so distinct CDR3 sequences, about 6.5% of them singletons. Sequenced input: PBMCs. These receptors all come from a human donor in good health (CMV status not recorded). Some clones in this sample may be carry-over from other donors' samples. Both conserved end residues are part of each CDR3. The D gene is left open where the match is weak. Only part of the rows carry a size: once, few, many, or a class if the clone is expanded.

>TRBD1|TRBJ1-5|NA|14|TRBV19
TGTGCCAGTAGGAGGGACAGGGGTAATCAGCCCCAGCATTTT
CASRRDRGNQPQHF
>NA|TRBJ2-7|few|12|TRBV19
TGTGCCAGTAGTGCTGGCTCCTACGAGCAGTACTTC
CASSAGSYEQYF
>NA|TRBJ2-1|many|16|TRBV7-6
TGTGCCAGCAGCAGAAAAGTGTCCGGGTCCTACAATGAGCAGTTCTTC
CASSRKVSGSYNEQFF
>TRBD2|TRBJ2-5|NA|17|TRBV20-1
TGCAGTGCCTCTGATGGCGGGGGGGCGATGGGGCAAGAGACCCAGTACTTC
CSASDGGGAMGQETQYF
>TRBD1|TRBJ2-5|few|17|TRBV7-3
TGTGCCAGCAGCTTAGCCCGGACAGGGAAGGATGGGGAGACCCAGTACTTC
CASSLARTGKDGETQYF
>NA|TRBJ1-3|many|15|TRBV7-2
TGTGCCAGCAGCCGGGGGGCAGGGGCTGGAAACACCATATATTTT
CASSRGAGAGNTIYF
>NA|TRBJ1-6|many|14|TRBV19
TGTGCCAGTAGCCACCAGGGGACAAATTCACCCCTCCACTTT
CASSHQGTNSPLHF
>NA|TRBJ2-1|NA|16|TRBV18
TGTGCCAGCTCTGAGAGAGCAGGATCGGGCAACAATGAGCAGTTCTTC
CASSERAGSGNNEQFF
>NA|TRBJ2-5|NA|12|TRBV29-1
TGCAGCGTTAAGGTGGTCCAAGAGACCCAGTACTTC
CSVKVVQETQYF
>TRBD1|TRBJ1-2|few|16|TRBV6-5
TGTGCCAGCAGTTACTCTGGGACAGGGGCGACGGGAGGCTACACCTTC
CASSYSGTGATGGYTF
>NA|TRBJ1-5|many|13|TRBV10-2
TGCGCCAGCAGTGACAGGGACAATCAGCCCCAGCATTTT
CASSDRDNQPQHF
>NA|TRBJ1-4|few|13|TRBV29-1
TGCAGCGTTGGGCACAGGGCTAATGAAAAACTGTTTTTT
CSVGHRANEKLFF
>NA|TRBJ2-1|many|14|TRBV19
TGTGCCAGTAGTATCCCTGGACTCCACAATGAGCAGTTCTTC
CASSIPGLHNEQFF
>TRBD1|TRBJ1-1|few|13|TRBV29-1
TGCAGCGTAGAGGACAGGGCGGTGGCTGAAGCTTTCTTT
CSVEDRAVAEAFF
>TRBD1|TRBJ1-4|many|15|TRBV20-1
TGCAGTACCGTAGTCGGGGGGACAGGGAACGAAAAACTGTTTTTT
CSTVVGGTGNEKLFF
>NA|TRBJ2-7|many|15|TRBV27
TGTGCCAGCAGTTTTGGACAGACTGCGACTTACGAGCAGTACTTC
CASSFGQTATYEQYF
>NA|TRBJ2-5|many|15|TRBV4-1
TGCGCCAGCAGCCAAGATTCGAACCTGAGGGAGACCCAGTACTTC
CASSQDSNLRETQYF
>NA|TRBJ2-7|many|15|TRBV7-8
TGTGCCAGCAGCCTACAGGTGCTCGACGCCTACGAGCAGTACTTC
CASSLQVLDAYEQYF
>TRBD2|TRBJ2-1|NA|17|TRBV19
TGTGCCAGTAGTTCCCCGGGAGGCGAGGGTGGGAGCCATGAGCAGTTCTTC
CASSSPGGEGGSHEQFF
>NA|TRBJ1-2|many|13|TRBV2
TGTGCCAGCGGGTCCCGTACTAACTATGGCTACACCTTC
CASGSRTNYGYTF
>TRBD1|TRBJ1-6|NA|14|TRBV7-3
TGTGCCAGCAGCCGCGACAGGGGCGATTCACCCCTCCACTTT
CASSRDRGDSPLHF
>NA|TRBJ1-5|many|14|TRBV7-2
TGTGCCAGCAGCCAAATGACAGGAAAGCAGCCCCAGCATTTT
CASSQMTGKQPQHF
>TRBD1|TRBJ2-1|NA|16|TRBV7-3
TGTGCCAGCAGCTTAAAAGGGACAGGGGGCGGCGATGAGCAGTTCTTC
CASSLKGTGGGDEQFF
>TRBD1|TRBJ2-7|NA|14|TRBV2
TGTGCCAGCAGACGGGACAGGCTTCGCTACGAGCAGTACTTC
CASRRDRLRYEQYF
>TRBD1|TRBJ1-2|many|16|TRBV3-1
TGTGCCAGCAGCCAAGTTCGAGGGACAGCTAACTATGGCTACACCTTC
CASSQVRGTANYGYTF
>TRBD1|TRBJ2-7|NA|14|TRBV29-1
TGCAGCGTTCAGGGACAGGGGCGGGCCTACGAGCAGTACTTC
CSVQGQGRAYEQYF
>TRBD1|TRBJ1-2|NA|16|TRBV7-6
TGTGCCAGCAGCTCTCGGACGGGACAGCAGGACTATGGCTACACCTTC
CASSSRTGQQDYGYTF
>NA|TRBJ1-5|NA|17|TRBV2
TGTGCCAGCAGGGCGGACAGTCCCGATTATAGCAATCAGCCCCAGCATTTT
CASRADSPDYSNQPQHF
>TRBD1|TRBJ1-5|many|14|TRBV7-8
TGTGCCAGCAATATGGACAGGAGCAATCAGCCCCAGCATTTT
CASNMDRSNQPQHF
>NA|TRBJ1-2|many|15|TRBV7-6
TGTGCCAGCAGCGGAGGTATAGCCGGGAACTATGGCTACACCTTC
CASSGGIAGNYGYTF
>TRBD1|TRBJ2-3|many|14|TRBV7-2
TGTGCCAGCAGCTCCGGGACAGCGACAGATACGCAGTATTTT
CASSSGTATDTQYF
>NA|TRBJ2-4|many|17|TRBV7-2
TGTGCCAGCAGCCCTTCTTCCCCCGTGGTATTCAAAAACATTCAGTACTTC
CASSPSSPVVFKNIQYF
>NA|TRBJ2-5|many|16|TRBV7-2
TGTGCCAGCAGCTTTAGTCGAAGAGGAGGACAAGAGACCCAGTACTTC
CASSFSRRGGQETQYF
>NA|TRBJ1-5|many|13|TRBV7-6
TGTGCCAGCAGCTGGGCTGCCAATCAGCCCCAGCATTTT
CASSWAANQPQHF
>TRBD2|TRBJ2-1|many|18|TRBV10-3
TGTGCCATCAGTGATCCCCTAGCGGGGGATCTAATCAACAATGAGCAGTTCTTC
CAISDPLAGDLINNEQFF
>TRBD1|TRBJ2-7|many|15|TRBV7-2
TGTGCCAGCAGCCCCCGGACAGGGTCAGGTTACGAGCAGTACTTC
CASSPRTGSGYEQYF
>TRBD1|TRBJ1-1|many|15|TRBV28
TGTGCCAGTAACTACAGGGGTGTAAGTGACACTGAAGCTTTCTTT
CASNYRGVSDTEAFF
>NA|TRBJ1-1|few|13|TRBV4-2
TGTGCCAGCAGCCACCCCGTGGGGGCTGAAGCTTTCTTT
CASSHPVGAEAFF
>NA|TRBJ1-1|many|13|TRBV7-4
TGTGCCAGCAGCTTAAGGCAAAACACTGAAGCTTTCTTT
CASSLRQNTEAFF
>NA|TRBJ2-5|many|13|TRBV28
TGTGCCAGCAGTTACCGGGGGAAAGAGACCCAGTACTTC
CASSYRGKETQYF
>TRBD1|TRBJ1-6|many|13|TRBV29-1
TGCAGCGTGAGGGACAGGGCGAATTCACCCCTCCACTTT
CSVRDRANSPLHF
>NA|TRBJ2-7|many|13|TRBV6-6
TGTGCCAGCAGAAAGGCAGGAACCTACGAGCAGTACTTC
CASRKAGTYEQYF
>TRBD2|TRBJ2-7|few|18|TRBV20-1
TGCAGTGCTAGAGAGGGGGGGGGTGGGCTAGGGACCCCCTACGAGCAGTACTTC
CSAREGGGGLGTPYEQYF
>NA|TRBJ1-5|many|14|TRBV27
TGTGCCAGCAGTTTCGGGGGGCGTAATCAGCCCCAGCATTTT
CASSFGGRNQPQHF
>TRBD2|TRBJ2-7|NA|16|TRBV5-5
TGTGCCAGCAGCCCCCCGCTAGCGGGGGTGACCTACGAGCAGTACTTC
CASSPPLAGVTYEQYF
>NA|TRBJ1-5|many|17|TRBV6-6
TGTGCCAGCAGTTACCCAAAGCTGTCGTCGGAGGGGGGGCCCCAGCATTTT
CASSYPKLSSEGGPQHF
>NA|TRBJ1-2|few|12|TRBV29-1
TGCAGCGTTGAACAGGAATCGAGTGGCTACACCTTC
CSVEQESSGYTF
>NA|TRBJ2-1|NA|14|TRBV20-1
TGCAGTGCTCCGTATACGGCTGCCTACAATGAGCAGTTCTTC
CSAPYTAAYNEQFF
>NA|TRBJ1-5|NA|15|TRBV19
TGTGCCAGTATTGAATCGGGCCCCCGGGGTCAGCCCCAGCATTTT
CASIESGPRGQPQHF
>TRBD2|TRBJ2-3|many|17|TRBV7-8
TGTGCCAGCAGCTTAAACCCCAGCGGGGGGTACACAGATACGCAGTATTTT
CASSLNPSGGYTDTQYF
>NA|TRBJ1-2|many|14|TRBV7-9
TGTGCCAGCAGCCCCCCCGGGCAGAACTATGGCTACACCTTC
CASSPPGQNYGYTF
>NA|TRBJ2-3|NA|15|TRBV29-1
TGCAGCGTTGAAGAAAGAGGGGGGCGTACAGATACGCAGTATTTT
CSVEERGGRTDTQYF
>NA|TRBJ2-7|NA|15|TRBV10-3
TGTGCCATCAGTGAGTCGATCCAGACAGCCTACGAGCAGTACTTC
CAISESIQTAYEQYF
>NA|TRBJ2-2|many|13|TRBV28
TGTGCCAGCAGTAAATTAAGAACCGGGGAGCTGTTTTTT
CASSKLRTGELFF
>TRBD1|TRBJ1-3|many|14|TRBV29-1
TGCAGCGCTCAAACAGGGGCGGTCGGAAACACCATATATTTT
CSAQTGAVGNTIYF
>NA|TRBJ2-1|many|13|TRBV7-2
TGTGCCAGCAGCTTAGGCAGGGTCAATGAGCAGTTCTTC
CASSLGRVNEQFF
>TRBD1|TRBJ1-1|NA|13|TRBV20-1
TGCAGTGCTCCAGGACAGGGAGTATGGAGGGCTTTCTTT
CSAPGQGVWRAFF
>NA|TRBJ1-1|many|16|TRBV6-5
TGTGCCAGCAGCCTCCGGGACCCGTGGGAGGACACTGAAGCTTTCTTT
CASSLRDPWEDTEAFF
>NA|TRBJ2-2|many|15|TRBV7-2
TGTGCCAGCAGCTTTGGGGGGGCGAGCACCGGGGAGCTGTTTTTT
CASSFGGASTGELFF